This entry lists 10 T cell receptor beta chains sequenced from one sample in a study of T cells in tumors after PD-1 blockade. This table comes from immunoSEQ multiplex PCR, and its TCRdb copy is limited to in-frame clones, with some not included. The sample lists roughly 19,000 clones, roughly 78% occurring once. This material consisted of PBMCs, taken before anti-PD-1 treatment. Every receptor here comes from a human donor with basal cell carcinoma.

As regards this clone: Other DNA sequences within the sample encode an identical CDR3. The V and J genes are TRBV4-3 and TRBJ2-6; D possibly corresponds to TRBD2 (5 bases). The V gene's germline CDR1 is LGHNA and CDR2 YSLEER. The CDR3 consists of 16 residues. The ends were cut back, 2 bases at V and 1 base at J, with 9 bases in the middle. Here the CDR3 reads CASSQQTGSGANVLTF. The CDR3 DNA follows: TGCGCCAGCAGCCAACAGACGGGGTCTGGGGCCAACGTCCTGACTTTC.

This clone has only one observation. This chain connects TRBV4-2 to TRBJ2-5; TRBD2 aligns across 8 bases. This CDR3 is built from 15 residues. With 0 bases clipped from V and 1 base from J, the junction kept 1 base outside the gene matches. Per germline, CDR1 LGHNA and CDR2 YNFKEQ. For the CDR3, the DNA is TGTGCCAGCAGCCAAGACCGGGGGGGCCAAGAGACCCAGTACTTC. Translation gives CASSQDRGGQETQYF.

This chain joins TRBV6-5 and TRBJ2-7, with D unclear. The V end was cut by 0 bases, the J end by 5 bases, with 8 bases between. CDR1 is MNHEY, CDR2 SVGAGI, per germline. The CDR3 totals 13 residues. For the CDR3, the DNA is TGTGCCAGCAGTTACTCTCAGGTGCACGAGCAGTACTTC. Its protein product is CASSYSQVHEQYF.

V is TRBV2 and J is TRBJ2-1, with 9 bases fitting TRBD1. Per germline, CDR1 SNHLY and CDR2 FYNNEI. This CDR3 comprises 13 residues. Germline trimming cut 6 bases from V and 7 bases from J; bases unmatched to any gene: 4. The CDR3 DNA is TGTGCCAGCAGAAAACAGGGGGCTAATGAGCAGTTCTTC. It yields the protein CASRKQGANEQFF. Looking up the rest from reference TRBV2 and TRBJ2-1 gives the full variable domain: EPEVTQTPSHQVTQMGQEVILRCVPISNHLYFYWYRQILGQKVEFLVSFYNNEISEKSEIFDDQFSVERPDGSNFTLKIRSTKLEDSAMYFCASRKQGANEQFFGPGTRLTVL.

V usage is TRBV5-1 and J usage is TRBJ2-7; weak D call: TRBD1 (6 bases). With 4 bases removed from V and 0 bases from J, the gap between germline ends came to 14 bases. Germline assignment: CDR1 SGHRS and CDR2 YFSETQ. The CDR3 loop spans 15 amino acids. CDR3 DNA sequence: TGCGCCAGCAGCGTCGGACAGCTCTCCTCCTACGAGCAGTACTTC. Translating it yields CASSVGQLSSYEQYF.

The chain is built from TRBV30 and TRBJ2-3; D ambiguous. The CDR3 contains 15 residues. Trimming left V 0 bases short and J 0 bases short, with 10 bases between. Germline CDR1 GTSNPN, CDR2 SVGIG (reference sequence). This chain's CDR3 is CAWSVSHSSTDTQYF. The DNA of the CDR3 is TGTGCCTGGAGTGTGAGTCACTCTAGCACAGATACGCAGTATTTT.

J is TRBJ1-6 and V is TRBV5-5; D ambiguous. This CDR3 spans 16 amino acids. Trimming stripped 4 bases from V and 5 bases from J, with 16 bases between. In germline, CDR1 is SGHKS, CDR2 YYEKEE (reference sequence). The CDR3: CASSQNGPENNSPLHF. In DNA form, the CDR3 reads TGTGCCAGCAGCCAAAATGGACCGGAGAATAATTCACCCCTCCACTTT.

The chain uses TRBV27 and TRBJ1-2; D gene unclear. The germline V and J ends were trimmed by 6 bases and 0 bases, with 14 bases remaining between them. Germline lookup yields CDR1 MNHEY and CDR2 SMNVEV (reference sequence). The CDR3 sequence is 15 residues long. The CDR3 bases are TGTGCCAGCAGGATGGGCATCCTGTCTAACTATGGCTACACCTTC. Encoded protein: CASRMGILSNYGYTF.

The V and J genes are TRBV7-3 and TRBJ1-2; the match to TRBD1 covers 12 bases. CDR1 and CDR2 (germline): SGHTA, FQGTGA. After removal of 5 bases from V and 7 bases from J, the junction contained 8 bases not matched to a gene. The CDR3 has 15 amino acids. The CDR3: CASSPGGTGGLGYTF. DNA of the CDR3: TGTGCCAGCAGCCCGGGAGGGACAGGGGGCCTTGGCTACACCTTC.

This chain connects TRBV30 to TRBJ2-5; 9 bases align to TRBD1. This CDR3 spans 12 amino acids. V dropped 4 bases and J dropped 4; count of bases not matched to a gene: 1. Germline lookup yields CDR1 GTSNPN and CDR2 SVGIG (reference sequence). The CDR3 loop is CAWKTGGETQYF. The DNA for the CDR3 is TGTGCCTGGAAGACAGGGGGAGAGACCCAGTACTTC.